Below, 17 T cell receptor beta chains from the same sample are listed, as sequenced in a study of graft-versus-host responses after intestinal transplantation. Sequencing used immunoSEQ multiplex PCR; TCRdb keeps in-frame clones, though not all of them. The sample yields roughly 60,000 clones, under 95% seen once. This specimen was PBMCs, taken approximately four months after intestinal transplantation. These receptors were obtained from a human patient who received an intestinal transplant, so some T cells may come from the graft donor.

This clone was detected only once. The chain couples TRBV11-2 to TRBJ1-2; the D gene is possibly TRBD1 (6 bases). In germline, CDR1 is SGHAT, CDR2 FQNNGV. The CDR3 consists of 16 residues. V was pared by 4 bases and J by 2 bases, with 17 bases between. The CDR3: CASSSGVAQTNYGYTF. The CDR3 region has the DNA TGTGCCAGCAGCTCAGGGGTAGCTCAAACCAACTATGGCTACACCTTC. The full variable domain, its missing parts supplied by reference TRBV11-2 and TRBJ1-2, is EAGVAQSPRYKIIEKRQSVAFWCNPISGHATLYWYQQILGQGPKLLIQFQNNGVVDDSQLPKDRFSAERLKGVDSTLKIQPAKLEDSAVYLCASSSGVAQTNYGYTFGSGTRLTVV.

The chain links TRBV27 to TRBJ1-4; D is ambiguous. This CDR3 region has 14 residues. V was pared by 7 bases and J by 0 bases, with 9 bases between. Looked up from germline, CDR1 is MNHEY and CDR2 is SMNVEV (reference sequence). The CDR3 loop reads CASKGRATNEKLFF. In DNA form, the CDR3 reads TGTGCCAGCAAGGGAAGGGCAACTAATGAAAAACTGTTTTTT.

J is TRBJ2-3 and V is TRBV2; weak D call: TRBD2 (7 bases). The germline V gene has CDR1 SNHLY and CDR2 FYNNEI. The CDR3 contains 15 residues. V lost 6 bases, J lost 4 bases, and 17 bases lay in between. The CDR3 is CASRGGGRGADTQYF. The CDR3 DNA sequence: TGTGCCAGCAGGGGAGGGGGGAGAGGTGCAGATACGCAGTATTTT.

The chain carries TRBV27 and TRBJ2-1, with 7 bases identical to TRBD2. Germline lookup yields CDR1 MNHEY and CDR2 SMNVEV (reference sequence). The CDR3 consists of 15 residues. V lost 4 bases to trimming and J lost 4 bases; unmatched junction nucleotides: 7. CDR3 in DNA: TGTGCCAGCAGTTATGGCCTAGCGGATTACAATGAGCAGTTCTTC. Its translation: CASSYGLADYNEQFF.

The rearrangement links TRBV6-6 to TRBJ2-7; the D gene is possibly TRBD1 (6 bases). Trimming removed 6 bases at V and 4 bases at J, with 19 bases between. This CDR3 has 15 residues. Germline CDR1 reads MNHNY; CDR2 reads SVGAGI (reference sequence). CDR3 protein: CASRDSTGVGYEQYF. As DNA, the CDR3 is TGTGCCAGCAGGGACAGCACTGGTGTAGGATACGAGCAGTACTTC.

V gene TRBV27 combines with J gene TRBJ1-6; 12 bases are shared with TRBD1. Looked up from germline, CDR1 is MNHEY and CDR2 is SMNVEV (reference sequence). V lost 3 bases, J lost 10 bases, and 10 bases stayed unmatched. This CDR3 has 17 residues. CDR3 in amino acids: CASSLIGTGGRGSPLHF. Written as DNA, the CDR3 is TGTGCCAGCAGTTTGATTGGGACAGGGGGCAGGGGGTCACCCCTCCACTTT.

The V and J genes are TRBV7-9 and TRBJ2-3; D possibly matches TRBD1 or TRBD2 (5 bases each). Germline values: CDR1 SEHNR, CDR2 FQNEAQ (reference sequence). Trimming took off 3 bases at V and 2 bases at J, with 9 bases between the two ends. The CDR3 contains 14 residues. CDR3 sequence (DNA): TGTGCCAGCAGCTTTGGGGGTGCCACAGATACGCAGTATTTT. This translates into CASSFGGATDTQYF.

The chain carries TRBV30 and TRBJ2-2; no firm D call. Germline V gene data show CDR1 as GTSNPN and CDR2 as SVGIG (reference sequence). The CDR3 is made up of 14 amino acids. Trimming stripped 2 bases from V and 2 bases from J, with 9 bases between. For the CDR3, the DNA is TGTGCCTGGAGTAACGGCTATAACACCGGGGAGCTGTTTTTT. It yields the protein CAWSNGYNTGELFF.

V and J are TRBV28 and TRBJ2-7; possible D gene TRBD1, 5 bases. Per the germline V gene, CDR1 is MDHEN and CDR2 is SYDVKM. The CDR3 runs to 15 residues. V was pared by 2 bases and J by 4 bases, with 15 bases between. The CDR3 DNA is TGTGCCAGCAGTTTAGGCAGGGCGCAGAGTTACGAGCAGTACTTC. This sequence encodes CASSLGRAQSYEQYF.

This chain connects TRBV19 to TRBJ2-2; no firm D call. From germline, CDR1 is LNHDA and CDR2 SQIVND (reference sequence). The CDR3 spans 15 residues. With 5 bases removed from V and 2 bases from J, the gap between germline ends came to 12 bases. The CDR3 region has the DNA TGTGCCAGTAGTTTTAGGTGGACCAACACCGGGGAGCTGTTTTTT. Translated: CASSFRWTNTGELFF.

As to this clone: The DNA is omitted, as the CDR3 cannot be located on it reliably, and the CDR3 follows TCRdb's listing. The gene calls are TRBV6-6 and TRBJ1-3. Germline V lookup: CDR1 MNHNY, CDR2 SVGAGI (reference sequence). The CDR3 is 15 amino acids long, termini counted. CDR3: CASSSSGGSGNTIYF.

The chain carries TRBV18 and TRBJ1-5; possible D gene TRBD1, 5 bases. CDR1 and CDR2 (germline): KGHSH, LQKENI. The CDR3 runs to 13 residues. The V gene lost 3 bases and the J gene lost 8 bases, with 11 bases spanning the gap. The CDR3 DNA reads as TGTGCCAGCTCACCGCAGGGAGATGAGCCCCAGCATTTT. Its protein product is CASSPQGDEPQHF. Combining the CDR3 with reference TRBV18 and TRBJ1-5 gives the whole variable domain NAGVMQNPRHLVRRRGQEARLRCSPMKGHSHVYWYRQLPEEGLKFMVYLQKENIIDESGMPKERFSAEFPKEGPSILRIQQVVRGDSAAYFCASSPQGDEPQHFGDGTRLSIL.

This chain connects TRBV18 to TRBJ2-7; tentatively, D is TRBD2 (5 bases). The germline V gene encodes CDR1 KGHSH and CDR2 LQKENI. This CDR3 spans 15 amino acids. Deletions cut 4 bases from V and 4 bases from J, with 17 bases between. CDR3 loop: CASSQGGLIGYEQYF. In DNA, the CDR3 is TGTGCCAGCTCACAAGGCGGGTTAATTGGGTACGAGCAGTACTTC. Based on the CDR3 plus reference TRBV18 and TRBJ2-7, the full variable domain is NAGVMQNPRHLVRRRGQEARLRCSPMKGHSHVYWYRQLPEEGLKFMVYLQKENIIDESGMPKERFSAEFPKEGPSILRIQQVVRGDSAAYFCASSQGGLIGYEQYFGPGTRLTVT.

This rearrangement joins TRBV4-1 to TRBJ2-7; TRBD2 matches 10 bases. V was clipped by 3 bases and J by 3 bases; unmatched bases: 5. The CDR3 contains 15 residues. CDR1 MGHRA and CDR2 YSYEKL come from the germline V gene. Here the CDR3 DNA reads TGCGCCAGCAGCCAGCTAGCGGGGGTCCTCTACGAGCAGTACTTC. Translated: CASSQLAGVLYEQYF.

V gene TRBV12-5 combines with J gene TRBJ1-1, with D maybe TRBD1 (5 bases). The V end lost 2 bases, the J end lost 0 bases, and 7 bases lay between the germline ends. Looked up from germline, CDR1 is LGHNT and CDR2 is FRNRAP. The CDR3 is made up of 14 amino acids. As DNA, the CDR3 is TGTGCTAGTGGTTTGTGGGGCCTGAACACTGAAGCTTTCTTT. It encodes CASGLWGLNTEAFF.

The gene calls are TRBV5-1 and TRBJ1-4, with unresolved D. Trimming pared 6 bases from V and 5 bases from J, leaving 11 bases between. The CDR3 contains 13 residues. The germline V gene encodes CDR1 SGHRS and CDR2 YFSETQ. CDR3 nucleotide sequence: TGCGCCAGCAAGTTGGCAGTCAATGAAAAACTGTTTTTT. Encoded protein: CASKLAVNEKLFF. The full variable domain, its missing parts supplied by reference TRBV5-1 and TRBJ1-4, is KAGVTQTPRYLIKTRGQQVTLSCSPISGHRSVSWYQQTPGQGLQFLFEYFSETQRNKGNFPGRFSGRQFSNSRSEMNVSTLELGDSALYLCASKLAVNEKLFFGSGTQLSVL.

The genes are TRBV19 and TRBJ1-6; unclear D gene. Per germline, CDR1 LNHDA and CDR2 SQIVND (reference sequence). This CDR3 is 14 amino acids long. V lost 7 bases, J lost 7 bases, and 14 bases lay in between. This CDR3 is CASKLGYGNSPLHF. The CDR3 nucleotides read TGTGCCAGTAAACTGGGGTATGGGAATTCACCCCTCCACTTT.